Below are 14 T cell receptor beta chains sequenced from a single sample in a study of T-cell reconstitution after alpha-beta-depleted transplantation in children. TCRbeta library preparation incorporated unique molecular identifiers. TCRdb processed the PCR reads anew with MiXCR; each CDR3 protein has one entry. The data contain around 71,000 distinct CDR3 sequences, 7% to 8% of them singletons. Sequenced material: PBMCs from the stem cell graft donor, taken from the stem cell graft. Every receptor here comes from a human donor who donated a stem cell graft to a child with acute lymphoblastic leukemia.

Many counts were recorded for this clonotype. The CDR3 reads CASSPNPRTSQETQYF. CDR3 in DNA: TGTGCCAGCAGCCCGAACCCACGGACAAGTCAAGAGACCCAGTACTTC. The chain carries TRBV5-4 and TRBJ2-5; D might be TRBD1 (5 bases). The CDR3 is 16 amino acids. The ends were cut back, 4 bases at V and 2 bases at J, with 18 bases in the middle. Germline values: CDR1 SGHNT, CDR2 YYREEE (reference sequence).

The chain recombines TRBV9 with TRBJ2-1, with TRBD1 matching over 9 bases. Germline CDR1 and CDR2: SGDLS and YYNGEE. This CDR3 is built from 15 residues. The junction had 9 bases not matched to a gene; V was cut back by 4 bases and J by 7 bases. The DNA of the CDR3 is TGTGCCAGCAGCCCCCGCGGGACAGGGTATAATGAGCAGTTCTTC. It yields the protein CASSPRGTGYNEQFF.

This clonotype was detected many times. The V call is TRBV20-1, the J call TRBJ2-5; D gene ambiguous. This CDR3 is built from 15 residues. V dropped 1 base and J dropped 5 bases, with 17 bases sitting between them. Per the germline V gene, CDR1 is DFQATT and CDR2 is SNEGSKA (reference sequence). CDR3 DNA sequence: TGCAGTGCTAGAGTGGACGGAGAGCAGACGGAGACCCAGTACTTC. It is translated as CSARVDGEQTETQYF.

This clonotype was seen at least ten times. The chain has TRBV4-3 and TRBJ2-5, with D tentatively TRBD1 or TRBD2 (5 bases each). This CDR3 contains 15 residues. Germline V gene sequence: CDR1 LGHNA, CDR2 YSLEER. The V end was cut by 1 base, the J end by 4 bases, with 13 bases between. The CDR3 here is CASSQGDRSGETQYF. The CDR3 nucleotides read TGCGCCAGCAGCCAAGGGGACCGCTCGGGAGAGACCCAGTACTTC.

There are many counts of this clonotype. The chain couples TRBV4-1 to TRBJ1-2; tentative D call: TRBD1 (5 bases). V was cut by 5 bases and J by 4 bases, with 17 bases left in between. CDR1 and CDR2 (germline): MGHRA, YSYEKL. CDR3 length: 15 residues. The CDR3 coding sequence is TGCGCCAGCAGCACCCCGGGACGGAAATTCTATGGCTACACCTTC. Its protein is CASSTPGRKFYGYTF.

This clonotype appeared many times. The V call is TRBV7-8, the J call TRBJ2-4; D remains ambiguous. Germline V lookup: CDR1 SGHVS, CDR2 FQNEAQ. V lost 5 bases and J lost 1, with 0 bases in between. This CDR3 is 11 amino acids long. CDR3 in amino acids: CASSAKNIQYF. CDR3 in DNA: TGTGCCAGCAGCGCCAAAAACATTCAGTACTTC. The full variable domain, with the rest looked up from reference TRBV7-8 and TRBJ2-4, is GAGVSQSPRYKVAKRGQDVALRCDPISGHVSLFWYQQALGQGPEFLTYFQNEAQLDKSGLPSDRFFAERPEGSVSTLKIQRTQQEDSAVYLCASSAKNIQYFGAGTRLSVL.

Many counts were recorded for this clonotype. The J gene is TRBJ2-7, the V gene TRBV19, with TRBD1 matching over 8 bases. The ends lost 5 bases at V and 2 bases at J; junction bases unmatched: 11. Germline CDR1 LNHDA, CDR2 SQIVND (reference sequence). CDR3 length: 16 residues. DNA of the CDR3: TGTGCCAGTAGTGGGACAGGAAGCTGGAATCCCTACGAGCAGTACTTC. Its translation: CASSGTGSWNPYEQYF.

The sample holds many counts of this clonotype. This chain links TRBV20-1 with TRBJ1-1; D not certain. The germline V and J ends were trimmed by 3 bases and 4 bases, with 6 bases remaining between them. CDR3 size: 11 residues. The germline gives CDR1 DFQATT, CDR2 SNEGSKA (reference sequence). The CDR3 region is CSASLSTEAFF. CDR3 DNA sequence: TGCAGTGCTAGTTTGAGCACTGAAGCTTTCTTT.

This clonotype has ten or more counts. The V call is TRBV20-1, the J call TRBJ2-1, with 16 bases matching TRBD2. This CDR3 spans 20 amino acids. Germline trimming cut 3 bases from V and 4 bases from J; bases unmatched to any gene: 15. The germline gives CDR1 DFQATT, CDR2 SNEGSKA (reference sequence). The CDR3 DNA follows: TGCAGTGCTAGCTGGGGTGGTGGGACTAGCGGGGGGGCCAGATACAATGAGCAGTTCTTC. It specifies CSASWGGGTSGGARYNEQFF.

This clonotype was detected many times. The chain is built from TRBV15 and TRBJ1-2, with a tentative D call TRBD1 (5 bases). Germline V lookup: CDR1 LNHNV, CDR2 YYDKDF (reference sequence). CDR3 size: 13 residues. Trimming pared 0 bases from V and 6 bases from J, leaving 8 bases between. CDR3 nucleotide sequence: TGTGCCACCAGCAGAGACAGGGCCCATGGCTACACCTTC. It codes for CATSRDRAHGYTF.

This clonotype was detected a few times. The chain has TRBV5-5 and TRBJ2-3; 9 positions match TRBD2. Germline values: CDR1 SGHKS, CDR2 YYEKEE (reference sequence). CDR3 length: 16 amino acids. V lost 2 bases and J lost 0; bases outside the gene matches: 4. Written as DNA, the CDR3 is TGTGCCAGCAGCTTCCAAAGCGGGGGGAGCACAGATACGCAGTATTTT. Its translation is CASSFQSGGSTDTQYF.

This clonotype was observed at least ten times. This rearrangement joins TRBV15 to TRBJ2-1; no firm D call. V was trimmed by 4 bases and J by 4 bases, leaving 17 bases between them. Per the germline V gene, CDR1 is LNHNV and CDR2 is YYDKDF (reference sequence). The CDR3 length is 16 residues. CDR3 nucleotides: TGTGCCACCAGCACCTACGTGACTCCCACGTACAATGAGCAGTTCTTC. Residues: CATSTYVTPTYNEQFF.

This clonotype came up many times. The CDR3 sequence: CSVEDRPGRNTEAFF. The CDR3 DNA reads as TGCAGCGTTGAAGATCGCCCAGGGAGAAACACTGAAGCTTTCTTT. The V call is TRBV29-1, the J call TRBJ1-1; weak D call: TRBD1 (5 bases). The CDR3 is 15 residues long. Per the germline V gene, CDR1 is SQVTM and CDR2 is ANQGSEA. Deletions cut 0 bases from V and 2 bases from J, with 13 bases between.

The sample holds many counts of this clonotype. The V and J genes are TRBV2 and TRBJ2-7; D possibly corresponds to TRBD1 (6 bases). Germline CDR1 and CDR2: SNHLY and FYNNEI. The CDR3 is 15 residues long. V lost 5 bases to trimming and J lost 6 bases, with 20 bases between them. The DNA for the CDR3 is TGTGCCAGCAGTCTGGGGGCTGGGAAGCTATTCGAGCAGTACTTC. Its translation: CASSLGAGKLFEQYF.